This T cell receptor (beta chain) was documented in a study of cytomegalovirus exposure and HLA in healthy donors. Study observations and caveats: Reportedly, a later analysis found an Asian-associated ancestry cluster had fewer N-insertions than the approximately 670-donor mean. Analysis was carried out at a later point, and it linked a missense DCLRE1C variant to TCR beta V- and J-gene trimming. There was a cluster of highly shared sequence variants that was likely a sequencing artifact.

Comment on this clone: The antigen is not known.

Vbeta (60) and Jbeta (13) primers were used in the PCR. The table came from immunoSEQ multiplex PCR; TCRdb's copy has only in-frame clones and leaves some out. Its table lists approximately 58,000 clones. The germline V gene encodes CDR1 PRHDT and CDR2 FYEKMQ (reference sequence). Trimming removed 7 bases at V and 6 bases at J, with 12 bases between. The CDR3 extends over 12 amino acids. The sequenced material came from PBMCs. The receptor comes from a man aged 25 to 45 in good health and CMV-seropositive. This rearrangement joins TRBV13 to TRBJ1-1, with D perhaps matching TRBD1 (5 bases). CDR3 coding DNA: TGTGCCAGCACCTATGGGGCGGCTGAAGCTTTCTTT. Protein: CASTYGAAEAFF.